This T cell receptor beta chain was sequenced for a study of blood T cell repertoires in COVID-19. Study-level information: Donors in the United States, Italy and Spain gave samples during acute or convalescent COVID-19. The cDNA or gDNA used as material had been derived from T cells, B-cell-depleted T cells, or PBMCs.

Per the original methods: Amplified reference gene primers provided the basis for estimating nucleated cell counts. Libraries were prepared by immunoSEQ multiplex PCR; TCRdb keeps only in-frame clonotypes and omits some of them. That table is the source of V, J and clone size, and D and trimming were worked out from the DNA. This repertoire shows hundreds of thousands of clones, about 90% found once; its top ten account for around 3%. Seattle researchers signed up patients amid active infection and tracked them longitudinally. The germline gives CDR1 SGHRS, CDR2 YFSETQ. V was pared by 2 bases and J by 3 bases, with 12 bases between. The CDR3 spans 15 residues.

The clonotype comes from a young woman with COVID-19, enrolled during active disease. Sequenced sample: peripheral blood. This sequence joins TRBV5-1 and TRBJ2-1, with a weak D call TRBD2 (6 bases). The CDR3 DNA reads TGCGCCAGCAGCTTCCCGAGTAGCGGCTACAATGAGCAGTTCTTC. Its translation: CASSFPSSGYNEQFF.